The 29 T cell receptor beta chains in this list originate from one sample, sequenced in a study of CD8+ T cells in alopecia areata. Investigators isolated RNA and reverse transcribed it into cDNA to act as the sequencing template. Assay used: immunoSEQ multiplex PCR; TCRdb lists only in-frame clones, some missing. The top ten hold just over 35% of the sample, which has some 150,000 clones, roughly 58% seen once. Sequences were obtained from CD8+ T cells sorted from blood. Source of these receptors: a human donor in good health.

The chain recombines TRBV13 with TRBJ2-7, with a possible D match to TRBD2 (6 bases). The CDR3 runs 15 residues. Germline lookup yields CDR1 PRHDT and CDR2 FYEKMQ (reference sequence). V lost 1 base and J 3 bases, leaving 13 bases between the germline ends. The CDR3 loop reads CASSLVSGGGYEQYF. The CDR3 DNA reads as TGTGCCAGCAGCTTAGTTTCCGGGGGAGGCTACGAGCAGTACTTC. Based on the CDR3 plus reference TRBV13 and TRBJ2-7, the full variable domain is AAGVIQSPRHLIKEKRETATLKCYPIPRHDTVYWYQQGPGQDPQFLISFYEKMQSDKGSIPDRFSAQQFSDYHSELNMSSLELGDSALYFCASSLVSGGGYEQYFGPGTRLTVT.

The chain uses TRBV5-6 and TRBJ2-5; TRBD1 is a possible D gene (5 bases). The CDR3 is 14 amino acids. Between the trimmed V and J ends, which lost 2 bases and 7 bases, there was a span of 15 bases. Per germline, CDR1 SGHDT and CDR2 YYEEEE. CDR3 bases: TGTGCCAGCAGCTTCAAGGGAATAAGGGGGACCCAGTACTTC. Its protein is CASSFKGIRGTQYF.

This clone was found a few times. The J gene is TRBJ2-5, the V gene TRBV29-1, with a possible D match to TRBD2 (5 bases). V was shortened by 5 bases and J by 0 bases, with 19 bases between the two germline ends. The CDR3 consists of 16 residues. The germline gives CDR1 SQVTM, CDR2 ANQGSEA. The CDR3 loop is CSVTAPGNKYQETQYF. CDR3 coding DNA: TGCAGCGTTACTGCCCCCGGGAACAAGTACCAAGAGACCCAGTACTTC. The full variable domain, its missing parts supplied by reference TRBV29-1 and TRBJ2-5, is SAVISQKPSRDICQRGTSLTIQCQVDSQVTMMFWYRQQPGQSLTLIATANQGSEATYESGFVIDKFPISRPNLTFSTLTVSNMSPEDSSIYLCSVTAPGNKYQETQYFGPGTRLLVL.

V usage is TRBV7-9 and J usage is TRBJ2-7, with D hard to call. This CDR3 comprises 12 residues. The V end lost 3 bases, the J end lost 6 bases, and 9 bases lay between the germline ends. Germline CDR1 and CDR2: SEHNR and FQNEAQ (reference sequence). The CDR3 nucleotides read TGTGCCAGCAGCTTCGGCGAGGCCGAGCAGTACTTC. This codes for CASSFGEAEQYF.

The chain is built from TRBV6-5 and TRBJ2-3, with TRBD2 matching over 12 bases. CDR3 size: 15 residues. J was trimmed by 4 bases and V by 6 bases; bases with no gene match: 5. Germline V gene lookup returns CDR1 MNHEY and CDR2 SVGAGI. CDR3 in DNA: TGTGCCAGCAGCGTAGGACTAGCGGGGTCAGATACGCAGTATTTT. This translates into CASSVGLAGSDTQYF.

This clone was recorded only once. The chain has TRBV4-1 and TRBJ2-7; TRBD1 agrees at 7 bases. The V and J ends lost 3 bases and 3 bases, in that order; junction bases with no gene match: 2. CDR3 length: 13 amino acids. Germline loops: CDR1 MGHRA, CDR2 YSYEKL. The CDR3 DNA sequence: TGCGCCAGCAGCCATGGACAGGACTACGAGCAGTACTTC. Amino acid sequence: CASSHGQDYEQYF.

This clone was detected a few times. The chain carries TRBV11-2 and TRBJ2-7; unclear D gene. V shed 5 bases and J shed 5 bases, with 10 bases lying between them. Germline-derived CDR1 and CDR2 are SGHAT and FQNNGV. CDR3 length equals 12 residues. The chain's CDR3 is CASSRALNEQYF. CDR3 nucleotides: TGTGCCAGCAGCCGAGCGTTAAACGAGCAGTACTTC.

The count of this clone is one. J is TRBJ1-2 and V is TRBV28; D unclear. V was clipped by 5 bases and J by 8 bases, with 15 bases between them. Looked up from germline, CDR1 is MDHEN and CDR2 is SYDVKM. The length of the CDR3 is 13 residues. The CDR3 here is CASSPVHHLGYTF. The CDR3 DNA reads as TGTGCCAGCAGTCCGGTCCATCACCTCGGCTACACCTTC.

The V call is TRBV5-4, the J call TRBJ2-5; 8 bases are shared with TRBD2. Trimming cost V 0 bases and J 3 bases; bases outside gene matches: 4. The CDR3 is 15 amino acids. Germline CDR1 reads SGHNT; CDR2 reads YYREEE (reference sequence). The CDR3 DNA reads TGTGCCAGCAGCTTGGGACTAGCGTTTGAAGAGACCCAGTACTTC. Translation: CASSLGLAFEETQYF.

The rearrangement joins TRBV7-9 to TRBJ2-5; D not certain. The CDR3 runs 15 residues. V was shortened by 2 bases and J by 2 bases, with 12 bases between the two germline ends. Per germline, CDR1 SEHNR and CDR2 FQNEAQ (reference sequence). The CDR3 DNA sequence: TGTGCCAGCAGCTTAAGTTCACAGCAACAAGAGACCCAGTACTTC. Its protein product is CASSLSSQQQETQYF.

V gene TRBV2 combines with J gene TRBJ2-5; no clear D. This CDR3 contains 15 residues. Germline CDR1 reads SNHLY; CDR2 reads FYNNEI. V was pared by 7 bases and J by 5 bases, with 20 bases between. The CDR3 spells CASTRMVEALETQYF. CDR3 in DNA: TGTGCCAGCACCCGTATGGTAGAAGCATTGGAGACCCAGTACTTC.

This sequence joins TRBV28 and TRBJ2-7, with D possibly matching TRBD1 (5 bases). The germline V and J ends were trimmed by 5 bases and 6 bases, with 23 bases remaining between them. The V gene's germline CDR1 is MDHEN and CDR2 SYDVKM. The CDR3 runs 16 residues. The CDR3 sequence is CASSPTVGQGIREQYF. The CDR3 DNA follows: TGTGCCAGCAGTCCCACCGTGGGGCAGGGAATCCGCGAGCAGTACTTC. The variable domain in full, with the rest retrieved from reference TRBV28 and TRBJ2-7, is DVKVTQSSRYLVKRTGEKVFLECVQDMDHENMFWYRQDPGLGLRLIYFSYDVKMKEKGDIPEGYSVSREKKERFSLILESASTNQTSMYLCASSPTVGQGIREQYFGPGTRLTVT.

The chain combines TRBV6-1 with TRBJ2-4, with 8 positions matching TRBD1. V trimming: 0 bases; J trimming: 0 bases; junction bases outside the gene matches: 4. There are 17 residues in the CDR3. CDR1 MNHNS and CDR2 SASEGT come from the germline V gene. The CDR3 sequence is CASSEAGQVLAKNIQYF. CDR3 bases: TGTGCCAGCAGTGAAGCGGGACAGGTCCTAGCCAAAAACATTCAGTACTTC.

This clone has only a few counts. J is TRBJ2-1 and V is TRBV29-1, with D perhaps TRBD1 (5 bases). V was cut by 5 bases and J by 6 bases, with 20 bases left in between. CDR3 length equals 15 residues. Germline V CDR1 and CDR2: SQVTM, ANQGSEA. The CDR3 sequence: CSVKVFFGTGNEQFF. In DNA, the CDR3 is TGCAGCGTTAAGGTTTTTTTCGGTACAGGCAATGAGCAGTTCTTC.

J is TRBJ2-7 and V is TRBV5-1; TRBD2 might be the D (6 bases). The CDR3 sequence is 14 residues long. From germline, CDR1 is SGHRS and CDR2 YFSETQ. V was clipped by 7 bases and J by 0 bases, with 14 bases between them. CDR3 sequence (DNA): TGCGCCAGCCGAGGGGACTTGGGCTCCTACGAGCAGTACTTC. It translates to CASRGDLGSYEQYF.

V usage is TRBV11-2 and J usage is TRBJ2-1; D gene unclear. The CDR3 runs to 12 residues. V shed 1 base and J shed 7 bases, with 5 bases lying between them. CDR1 SGHAT and CDR2 FQNNGV come from the germline V gene. CDR3 amino acids: CASSLGRNEQFF. The CDR3 DNA reads as TGTGCCAGCAGCTTAGGTAGAAATGAGCAGTTCTTC.

The gene calls are TRBV11-2 and TRBJ2-7, with D possibly being TRBD1 (6 bases). The CDR3 is 12 amino acids. CDR1 SGHAT and CDR2 FQNNGV come from the germline V gene. Between the trimmed V and J ends, which lost 5 bases and 4 bases, there was a span of 9 bases. The CDR3 protein is CASSGTLYEQYF. The DNA for the CDR3 is TGTGCCAGCAGCGGGACATTATACGAGCAGTACTTC. The variable domain in full, completed from reference TRBV11-2 and TRBJ2-7, reads EAGVAQSPRYKIIEKRQSVAFWCNPISGHATLYWYQQILGQGPKLLIQFQNNGVVDDSQLPKDRFSAERLKGVDSTLKIQPAKLEDSAVYLCASSGTLYEQYFGPGTRLTVT.

This clone was picked up a small number of times. V usage is TRBV29-1 and J usage is TRBJ2-1; D is uncertain. V was trimmed by 3 bases and J by 4 bases, leaving 7 bases between them. The CDR3 is 12 residues long. The germline gives CDR1 SQVTM, CDR2 ANQGSEA. The CDR3 DNA reads TGCAGCGTTGACGGTCTGTACAATGAGCAGTTCTTC. Amino acid sequence: CSVDGLYNEQFF.

This sequence joins TRBV10-3 and TRBJ2-7, with a possible D match to TRBD2 (5 bases). CDR3 length: 13 amino acids. CDR1 and CDR2 from the germline V gene are ENHRY and SYGVKD. V dropped 11 bases and J dropped 0 bases, with 14 bases sitting between them. The CDR3 DNA sequence: TGTGCCGCCGAAAAAGAGGGCTCCTACGAGCAGTACTTC. Translating gives CAAEKEGSYEQYF.

The rearrangement links TRBV28 to TRBJ2-2; D perhaps matches TRBD2 (6 bases). The CDR3 loop spans 18 amino acids. Germline-derived CDR1 and CDR2 are MDHEN and SYDVKM. V dropped 1 base and J dropped 3 bases, with 18 bases sitting between them. In nucleotides, the CDR3 is TGTGCCAGCAGTTTATTATGGGACTCCGACTTTCACACCGGGGAGCTGTTTTTT. Protein product: CASSLLWDSDFHTGELFF.

The V and J genes are TRBV25-1 and TRBJ2-7, with D possibly being TRBD2 (6 bases). CDR3 size: 13 residues. Germline V CDR1 and CDR2: MGHDK, SYGVNS. Trimming cost V 4 bases and J 2 bases, with 9 bases left between them. The CDR3 is CASSVGGPYEQYF. The CDR3 coding sequence is TGTGCCAGCAGTGTGGGGGGTCCCTACGAGCAGTACTTC.

This chain joins TRBV20-1 and TRBJ2-5; D is uncertain. With 6 bases removed from V and 4 bases from J, the gap between germline ends came to 9 bases. This CDR3 comprises 11 residues. Germline CDR1 DFQATT, CDR2 SNEGSKA (reference sequence). Here the CDR3 DNA reads TGCAGTGCAGTGACTCGAGAGACCCAGTACTTC. Translating gives CSAVTRETQYF.

J is TRBJ2-1 and V is TRBV19; D perhaps matches TRBD2 (5 bases). Germline CDR1 is LNHDA and CDR2 is SQIVND (reference sequence). The germline V and J ends were trimmed by 3 bases and 7 bases, with 13 bases remaining between them. The CDR3 totals 14 residues. The CDR3 loop reads CASSIPFGENEQFF. In DNA form, the CDR3 reads TGTGCCAGTAGTATCCCGTTCGGGGAGAATGAGCAGTTCTTC.

This chain connects TRBV13 to TRBJ2-1, with 8 bases that match TRBD2. Germline lookup yields CDR1 PRHDT and CDR2 FYEKMQ (reference sequence). V lost 5 bases to trimming and J lost 4 bases; unmatched junction nucleotides: 7. The CDR3 is made up of 15 amino acids. The CDR3 DNA reads TGTGCCAGCAGCCCAGCGGGAGAGGAATACAATGAGCAGTTCTTC. Translated: CASSPAGEEYNEQFF.

This chain connects TRBV6-1 to TRBJ1-1; D not resolved. V was pared by 4 bases and J by 6 bases, with 12 bases between. Germline values: CDR1 MNHNS, CDR2 SASEGT. The CDR3 length is 13 residues. The CDR3 sequence is CASSGWGAPEAFF. CDR3 nucleotides: TGTGCCAGCAGTGGATGGGGTGCCCCTGAAGCTTTCTTT.

This clone was counted between two and nine times. V usage is TRBV29-1 and J usage is TRBJ2-7; D is uncertain. The V end lost 2 bases, the J end lost 3 bases, and 11 bases lay between the germline ends. CDR1 is SQVTM, CDR2 ANQGSEA, per germline. The CDR3 spans 13 residues. The CDR3 DNA reads TGCAGCGTTGAAATTAGGCCTAACTACGAGCAGTACTTC. Its translation is CSVEIRPNYEQYF.

The gene calls are TRBV23-1 and TRBJ2-1, with TRBD2 matching over 9 bases. TRBV23-1 counts as an open reading frame of uncertain function. V shed 2 bases, J shed 1 base, and the junction held 12 bases outside the gene matches. CDR3 size: 19 residues. For the CDR3, the DNA is TGCGCCAGCAGTCAAGTTGGTTCTAGCGGGAAACAATCCTACAATGAGCAGTTCTTC. Amino acids: CASSQVGSSGKQSYNEQFF.

This clone appeared a few times. The V call is TRBV29-1, the J call TRBJ2-1, with 13 bases fitting TRBD2. Trimming cost V 7 bases and J 9 bases; bases outside gene matches: 6. The CDR3 spans 13 residues. Looked up from germline, CDR1 is SQVTM and CDR2 is ANQGSEA. The CDR3 DNA sequence: TGCAGCGGAACTAGCGGGAGGGCTAGTGAGCAGTTCTTC. As protein: CSGTSGRASEQFF.

The V gene is TRBV5-6, the J gene TRBJ2-7, with TRBD2 as a possible D gene (5 bases). This CDR3 is 14 amino acids long. The V end lost 2 bases, the J end lost 3 bases, and 12 bases lay between the germline ends. Germline-derived CDR1 and CDR2 are SGHDT and YYEEEE. CDR3 bases: TGTGCCAGCAGCTTAGGTGGGAGCAACTACGAGCAGTACTTC. Residues: CASSLGGSNYEQYF. Looking up the rest from reference TRBV5-6 and TRBJ2-7 gives the full variable domain: DAGVTQSPTHLIKTRGQQVTLRCSPKSGHDTVSWYQQALGQGPQFIFQYYEEEERQRGNFPDRFSGHQFPNYSSELNVNALLLGDSALYLCASSLGGSNYEQYFGPGTRLTVT.